This T cell receptor beta chain was identified during a study of cytomegalovirus exposure and HLA in healthy donors. From germline, CDR1 is SGDLS and CDR2 YYNGEE. The CDR3 is 15 amino acids. V lost 0 bases and J 7 bases, leaving 17 bases between the germline ends. The primer mix had 60 Vbeta and 13 Jbeta primers. TCRdb keeps only in-frame clones here, not all; method: immunoSEQ multiplex PCR. Of 55,000 to 80,000 clones listed, around 79% were seen once; the top ten hold about 7.1%. This chain links TRBV9 with TRBJ2-7, with D perhaps matching TRBD1 (6 bases). Material for sequencing was PBMCs. The receptor was isolated from a woman aged 25-40 years in good health and CMV-seropositive. The CDR3 coding sequence is TGTGCCAGCAGCGTAGCTCCACAGGGAGCTTTGGAGCAGTACTTC. Translating it yields CASSVAPQGALEQYF.